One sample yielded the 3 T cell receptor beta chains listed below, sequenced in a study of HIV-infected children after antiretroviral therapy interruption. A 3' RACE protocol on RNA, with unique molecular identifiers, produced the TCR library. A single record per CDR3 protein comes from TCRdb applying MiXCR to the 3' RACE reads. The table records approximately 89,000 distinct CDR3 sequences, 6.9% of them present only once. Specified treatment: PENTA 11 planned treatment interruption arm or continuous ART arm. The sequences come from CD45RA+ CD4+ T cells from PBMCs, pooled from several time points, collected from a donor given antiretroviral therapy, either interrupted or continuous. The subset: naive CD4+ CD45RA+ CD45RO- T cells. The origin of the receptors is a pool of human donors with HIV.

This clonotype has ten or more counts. Here the CDR3 reads CASSLEGSYEQYF. CDR3 nucleotides: TGCGCCAGCAGCTTGGAGGGCAGCTACGAGCAGTACTTC. The V call is TRBV5-1, the J call TRBJ2-7; D remains unclear. Germline V CDR1 and CDR2: SGHRS, YFSETQ. This CDR3 spans 13 amino acids. Trimming left V 0 bases short and J 3 bases short, with 7 bases between.

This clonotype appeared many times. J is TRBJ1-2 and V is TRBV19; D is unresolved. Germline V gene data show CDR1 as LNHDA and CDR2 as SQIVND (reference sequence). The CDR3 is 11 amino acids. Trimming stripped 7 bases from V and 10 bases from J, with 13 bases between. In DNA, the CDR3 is TGTGCCAGTACCAAACCGATACACTACACCTTC. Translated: CASTKPIHYTF.

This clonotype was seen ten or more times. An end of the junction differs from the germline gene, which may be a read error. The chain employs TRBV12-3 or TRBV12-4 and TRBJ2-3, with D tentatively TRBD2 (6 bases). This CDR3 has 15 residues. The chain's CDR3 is CASSFRDSSAETLYF. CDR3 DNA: TGTGCAAGCAGCTTCCGGGACTCTAGTGCAGAAACGCTGTATTTT.